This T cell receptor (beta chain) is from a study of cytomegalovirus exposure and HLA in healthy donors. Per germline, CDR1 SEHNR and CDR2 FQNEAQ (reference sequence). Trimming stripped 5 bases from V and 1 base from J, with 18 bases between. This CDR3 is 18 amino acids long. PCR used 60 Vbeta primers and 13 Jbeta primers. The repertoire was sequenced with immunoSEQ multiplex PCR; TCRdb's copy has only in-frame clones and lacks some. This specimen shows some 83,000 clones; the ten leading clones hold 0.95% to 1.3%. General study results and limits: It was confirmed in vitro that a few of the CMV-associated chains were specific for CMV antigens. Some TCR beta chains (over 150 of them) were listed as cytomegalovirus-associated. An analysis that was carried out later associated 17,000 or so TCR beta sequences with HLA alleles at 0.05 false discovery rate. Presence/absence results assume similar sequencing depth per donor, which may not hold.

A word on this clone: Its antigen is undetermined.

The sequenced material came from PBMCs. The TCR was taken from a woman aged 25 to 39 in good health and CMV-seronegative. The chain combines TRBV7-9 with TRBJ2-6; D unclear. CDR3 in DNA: TGTGCCAGCAGCACATTGGTTGGCCCCTCTTCTGGGGCCAACGTCCTGACTTTC. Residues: CASSTLVGPSSGANVLTF.